This TCR beta chain was identified during a study of T cells in Graves' hyperthyroidism and ophthalmopathy. Germline CDR1 LGHDT, CDR2 YNNKEL (reference sequence). CDR3 length: 16 residues. The V end was cut by 1 base, the J end by 2 bases, with 12 bases between. TCR beta CDR3 regions were amplified from RNA transcripts. TCR CDR3 underwent first-round RT-PCR with the HTBI primer set. TCRdb passed the multiplex PCR reads through MiXCR, listing each CDR3 protein once. The profile shows 500,000 to 600,000 distinct CDR3 sequences, over 15% of them singletons. This clonotype occurred a few times. The antigen is undetermined. Graves' hyperthyroidism qualified as stable when ophthalmopathy did not progress within 18 months. Whole-study findings and limits: Blood also carried most thyroid clonotypes expanded above 0.001.

Input material: blood. The gene calls are TRBV3-1 and TRBJ1-3; TRBD1 might be the D (5 bases). The sequence was collected from a woman aged 18-29 years with Graves' hyperthyroidism. The CDR3 sequence is CASSQGEGLPGNTIYF. The CDR3 coding sequence is TGTGCCAGCAGCCAAGGTGAGGGGCTCCCTGGAAACACCATATATTTT. Combining the CDR3 with reference TRBV3-1 and TRBJ1-3 gives the whole variable domain DTAVSQTPKYLVTQMGNDKSIKCEQNLGHDTMYWYKQDSKKFLKIMFSYNNKELIINETVPNRFSPKSPDKAHLNLHINSLELGDSAVYFCASSQGEGLPGNTIYFGEGSWLTVV.